The clone carrying this T cell receptor (beta chain) appeared many times. Its antigen is unknown. Arm-PCR of CDR3 regions and iRepertoire HTBI primers were used to build TCR beta libraries. TCRdb fed the multiplex PCR reads into MiXCR, producing one record per CDR3 protein. The sample holds about 540,000 distinct CDR3 sequences, 13% seen once. Described time point: newly diagnosed GD, antithyroid drugs for less than 3 months. PBMC RNA served as the TCR library source. Germline V gene lookup returns CDR1 SGHVS and CDR2 FNYEAQ. CDR3 size: 15 residues. With V trimmed by 6 bases and J by 4 bases, 4 bases remained unmatched. The data are from a study of regulatory T cells in long-lasting Graves disease. Study-wide points: Peripheral blood alone, not thyroid tissue, underwent study. Persistent patients had more shared public clonotypes (about 2,700) than new patients (966).

This sample was also put to use in a study of T cells in Graves' hyperthyroidism and ophthalmopathy.

This TCR came from a man under 40 with Graves disease. The sample in question was peripheral blood mononuclear cells (PBMCs), obtained at new diagnosis, from a patient treated with antithyroid drugs. The chain uses TRBV7-6 and TRBJ2-2; 11 nucleotides line up with TRBD2. Here the CDR3 reads CASRYGLAGTGELFF. In DNA, the CDR3 is TGTGCCAGCAGATACGGACTAGCGGGCACCGGGGAGCTGTTTTTT.